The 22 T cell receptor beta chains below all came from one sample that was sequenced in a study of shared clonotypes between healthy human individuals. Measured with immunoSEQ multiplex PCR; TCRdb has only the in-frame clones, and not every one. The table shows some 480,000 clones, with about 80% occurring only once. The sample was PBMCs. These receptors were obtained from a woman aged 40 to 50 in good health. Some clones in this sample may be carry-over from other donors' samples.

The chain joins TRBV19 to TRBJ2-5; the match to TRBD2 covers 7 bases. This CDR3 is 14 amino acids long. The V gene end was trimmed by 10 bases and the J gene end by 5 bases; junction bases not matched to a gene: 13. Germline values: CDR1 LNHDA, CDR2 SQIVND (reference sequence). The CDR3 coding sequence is TGTGCCACGAGGGGCGGGAGATCGTCTGAGACCCAGTACTTC. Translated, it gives CATRGGRSSETQYF.

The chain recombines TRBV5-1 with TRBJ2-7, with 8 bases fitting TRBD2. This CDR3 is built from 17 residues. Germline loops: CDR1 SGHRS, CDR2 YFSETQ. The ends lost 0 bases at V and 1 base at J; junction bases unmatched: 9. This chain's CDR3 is CASSLEGTTSESYEQYF. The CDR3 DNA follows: TGCGCCAGCAGCTTGGAGGGAACGACTAGCGAGTCCTACGAGCAGTACTTC.

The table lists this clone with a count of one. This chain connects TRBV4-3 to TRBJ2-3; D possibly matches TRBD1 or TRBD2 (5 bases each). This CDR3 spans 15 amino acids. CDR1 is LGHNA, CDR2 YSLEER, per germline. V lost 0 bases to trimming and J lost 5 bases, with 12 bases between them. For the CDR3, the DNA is TGCGCCAGCAGCCAAGATCAGGGAGTGATAGATACGCAGTATTTT. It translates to CASSQDQGVIDTQYF.

CDR3 protein: CASSLAGGPGETQYF. CDR3 DNA sequence: TGTGCCAGCAGCCTAGCGGGAGGGCCGGGGGAGACCCAGTACTTC. This chain connects TRBV5-4 to TRBJ2-5; 12 bases are shared with TRBD2. Germline V gene lookup returns CDR1 SGHNT and CDR2 YYREEE (reference sequence). CDR3 length: 15 amino acids. Unmatched junction bases numbered 6, after V lost 4 bases and J lost 5 bases.

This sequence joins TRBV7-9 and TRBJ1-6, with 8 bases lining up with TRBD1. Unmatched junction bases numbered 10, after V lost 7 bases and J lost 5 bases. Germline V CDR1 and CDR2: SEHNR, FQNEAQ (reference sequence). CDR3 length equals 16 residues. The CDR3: CASNYDRGHNNSPLHF. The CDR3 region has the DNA TGTGCCAGCAACTATGACAGGGGACATAATAATTCACCCCTCCACTTT.

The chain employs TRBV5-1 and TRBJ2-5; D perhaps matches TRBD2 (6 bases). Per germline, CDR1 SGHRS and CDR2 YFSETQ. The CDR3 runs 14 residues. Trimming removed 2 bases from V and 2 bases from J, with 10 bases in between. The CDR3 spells CASSFLAGQETQYF. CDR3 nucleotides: TGCGCCAGCAGCTTCCTTGCGGGACAAGAGACCCAGTACTTC.

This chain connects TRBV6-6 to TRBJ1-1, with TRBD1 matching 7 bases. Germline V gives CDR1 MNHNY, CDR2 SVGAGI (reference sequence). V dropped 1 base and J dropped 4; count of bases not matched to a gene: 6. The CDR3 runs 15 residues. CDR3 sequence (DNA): TGTGCCAGCAGTTACTGGGCCCGACAGGGCACTGAAGCTTTCTTT. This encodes CASSYWARQGTEAFF.

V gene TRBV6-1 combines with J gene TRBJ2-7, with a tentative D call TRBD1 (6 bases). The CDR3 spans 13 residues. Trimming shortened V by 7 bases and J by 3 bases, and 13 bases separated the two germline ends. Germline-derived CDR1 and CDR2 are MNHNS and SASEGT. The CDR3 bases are TGTGCCAGCACAGGGGTCAGCAGCTACGAGCAGTACTTC. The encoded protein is CASTGVSSYEQYF.

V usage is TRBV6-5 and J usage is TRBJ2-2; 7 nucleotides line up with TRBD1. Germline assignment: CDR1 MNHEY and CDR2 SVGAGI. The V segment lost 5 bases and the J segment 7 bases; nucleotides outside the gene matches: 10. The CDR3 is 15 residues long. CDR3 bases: TGTGCCAGCAGTAGGACAGGTACCTCCCGCGGGGAGCTGTTTTTT. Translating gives CASSRTGTSRGELFF.

CDR3 sequence (DNA): TGTGCCAGCACCATTGCCGGGACTAGCGGGGCCTACGAGCAGTACTTC. It yields the protein CASTIAGTSGAYEQYF. V usage is TRBV28 and J usage is TRBJ2-7, with 13 bases identical to TRBD2. The germline CDR1 and CDR2 sequences are MDHEN and SYDVKM. CDR3 length: 16 amino acids. The junction had 8 bases not matched to a gene; V was cut back by 7 bases and J by 2 bases.

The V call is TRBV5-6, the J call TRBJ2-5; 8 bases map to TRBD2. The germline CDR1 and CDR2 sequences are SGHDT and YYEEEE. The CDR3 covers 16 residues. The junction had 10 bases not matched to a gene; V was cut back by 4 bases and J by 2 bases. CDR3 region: CASSPAPTSVQETQYF. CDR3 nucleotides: TGTGCCAGCAGCCCGGCCCCGACTAGCGTTCAAGAGACCCAGTACTTC.

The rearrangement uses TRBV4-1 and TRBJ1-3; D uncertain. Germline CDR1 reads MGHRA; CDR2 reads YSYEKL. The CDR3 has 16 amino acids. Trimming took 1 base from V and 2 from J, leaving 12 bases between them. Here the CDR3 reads CASSQGLMGTGNTIYF. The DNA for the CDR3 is TGCGCCAGCAGCCAAGGGCTAATGGGGACTGGAAACACCATATATTTT.

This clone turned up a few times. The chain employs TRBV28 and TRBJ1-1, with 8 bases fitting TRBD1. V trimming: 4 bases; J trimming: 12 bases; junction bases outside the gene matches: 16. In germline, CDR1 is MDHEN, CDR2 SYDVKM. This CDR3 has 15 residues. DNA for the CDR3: TGTGCCAGCAGTTCCCCCGGGACAGGCATCTTTGCCCCTTTCTTT. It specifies CASSSPGTGIFAPFF. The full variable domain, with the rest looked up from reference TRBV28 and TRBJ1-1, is DVKVTQSSRYLVKRTGEKVFLECVQDMDHENMFWYRQDPGLGLRLIYFSYDVKMKEKGDIPEGYSVSREKKERFSLILESASTNQTSMYLCASSSPGTGIFAPFFGQGTRLTVV.

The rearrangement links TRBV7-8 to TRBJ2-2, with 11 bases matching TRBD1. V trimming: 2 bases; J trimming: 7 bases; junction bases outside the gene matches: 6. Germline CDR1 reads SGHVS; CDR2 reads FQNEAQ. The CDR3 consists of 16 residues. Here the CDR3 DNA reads TGTGCCAGCAGCTTAAGGGACAGGGGGGTCGGCGGGGAGCTGTTTTTT. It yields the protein CASSLRDRGVGGELFF.

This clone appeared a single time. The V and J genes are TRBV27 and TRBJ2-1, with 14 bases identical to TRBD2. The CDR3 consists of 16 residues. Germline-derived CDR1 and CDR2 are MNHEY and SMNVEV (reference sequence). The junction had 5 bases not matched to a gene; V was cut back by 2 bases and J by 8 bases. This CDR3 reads CASSLPGTSGSHEQFF. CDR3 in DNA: TGTGCCAGCAGTTTACCCGGGACTAGCGGGAGTCATGAGCAGTTCTTC.

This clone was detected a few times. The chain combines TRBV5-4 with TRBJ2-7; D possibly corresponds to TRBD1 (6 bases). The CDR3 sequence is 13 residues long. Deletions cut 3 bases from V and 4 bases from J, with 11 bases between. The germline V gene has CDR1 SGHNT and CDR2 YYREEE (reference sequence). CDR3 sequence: CASSSEQGYEQYF. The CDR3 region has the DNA TGTGCCAGCAGCTCCGAACAGGGATACGAGCAGTACTTC.

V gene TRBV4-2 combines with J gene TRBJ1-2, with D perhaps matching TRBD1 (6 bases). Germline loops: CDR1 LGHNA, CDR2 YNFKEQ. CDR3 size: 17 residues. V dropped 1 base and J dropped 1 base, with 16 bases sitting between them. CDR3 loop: CASSQVRRQENNYGYTF. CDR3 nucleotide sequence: TGTGCCAGCAGCCAAGTTCGGCGACAGGAAAATAACTATGGCTACACCTTC.

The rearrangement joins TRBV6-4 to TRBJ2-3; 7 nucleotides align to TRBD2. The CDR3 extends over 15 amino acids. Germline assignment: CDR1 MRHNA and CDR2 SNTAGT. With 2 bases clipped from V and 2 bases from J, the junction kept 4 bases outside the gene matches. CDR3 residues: CASSDSGASTDTQYF. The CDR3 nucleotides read TGTGCCAGCAGTGACAGCGGGGCCTCCACAGATACGCAGTATTTT.

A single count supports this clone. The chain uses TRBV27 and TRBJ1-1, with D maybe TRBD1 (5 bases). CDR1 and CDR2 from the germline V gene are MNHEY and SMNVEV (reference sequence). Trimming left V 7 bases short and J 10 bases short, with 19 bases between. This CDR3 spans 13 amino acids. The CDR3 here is CASTSGPPGGAFF. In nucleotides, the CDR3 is TGTGCCAGCACCTCCGGGCCCCCCGGGGGAGCTTTCTTT.

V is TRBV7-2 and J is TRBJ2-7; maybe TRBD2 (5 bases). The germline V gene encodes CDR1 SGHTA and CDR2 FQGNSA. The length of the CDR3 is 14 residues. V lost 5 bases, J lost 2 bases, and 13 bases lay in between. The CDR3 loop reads CASSPGIGPYEQYF. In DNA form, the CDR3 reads TGTGCCAGCAGCCCCGGGATAGGACCCTACGAGCAGTACTTC.

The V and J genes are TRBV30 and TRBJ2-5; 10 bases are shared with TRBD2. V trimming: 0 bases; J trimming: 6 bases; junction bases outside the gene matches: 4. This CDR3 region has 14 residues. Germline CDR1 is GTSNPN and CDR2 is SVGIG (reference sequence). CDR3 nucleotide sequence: TGTGCCTGGAGTGTGGCTAGCGGGAGACAGACCCAGTACTTC. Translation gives CAWSVASGRQTQYF.

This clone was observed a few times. The CDR3 sequence: CASSDRGQAQETQYF. CDR3 DNA sequence: TGTGCCAGCAGTGATCGGGGACAGGCTCAAGAGACCCAGTACTTC. J is TRBJ2-5 and V is TRBV2; 8 bases line up with TRBD1. CDR3 length: 15 amino acids. Germline V gene sequence: CDR1 SNHLY, CDR2 FYNNEI. The trim removed 3 bases at V and 2 bases at J, leaving 5 bases unmatched. The full variable domain, completed using reference TRBV2 and TRBJ2-5, is EPEVTQTPSHQVTQMGQEVILRCVPISNHLYFYWYRQILGQKVEFLVSFYNNEISEKSEIFDDQFSVERPDGSNFTLKIRSTKLEDSAMYFCASSDRGQAQETQYFGPGTRLLVL.